Included here is one T cell receptor (beta chain) sequence, with context. What it recognizes is unknown. V shed 4 bases, J shed 9 bases, and the junction held 7 bases outside the gene matches. Per germline, CDR1 SQVTM and CDR2 ANQGSEA. The CDR3 is made up of 12 amino acids. The source of the sample is a study of regulatory dendritic cells for organ transplantation. Study context: Day 6 dendritic cell cultures were stimulated with LPS.

The protocol was immunoSEQ multiplex PCR, while the TCRdb copy is restricted to in-frame clones and leaves out a portion. The sample consists of about 11,000 clones, 60% to 75% of them appearing once. Sorted subsets were CFSE-labeled and cultured approximately 5 days with allogeneic dendritic cells. The receptor's source is a human donor in good health. The chain recombines TRBV29-1 with TRBJ2-7; 9 nucleotides align to TRBD1. What was sequenced was memory CD4+ T cells from blood cultured with regulatory dendritic cells. This sample's subset: CD45RO+ memory T cells. The CDR3 nucleotides are TGCAGCGTTGGGACAGGGGCAGTGGGGCAGTACTTC. This encodes CSVGTGAVGQYF.